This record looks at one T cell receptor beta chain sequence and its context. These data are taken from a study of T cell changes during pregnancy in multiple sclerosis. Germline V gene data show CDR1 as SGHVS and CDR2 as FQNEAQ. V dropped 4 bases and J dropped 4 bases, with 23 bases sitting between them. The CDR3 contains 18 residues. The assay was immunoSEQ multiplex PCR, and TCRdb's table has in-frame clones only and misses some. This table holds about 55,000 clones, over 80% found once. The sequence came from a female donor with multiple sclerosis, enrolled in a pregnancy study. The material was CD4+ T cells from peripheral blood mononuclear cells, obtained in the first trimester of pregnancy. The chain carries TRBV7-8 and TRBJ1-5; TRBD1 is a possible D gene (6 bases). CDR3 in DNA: TGTGCCAGCAGCTCAGAAGGTCGTGGGGGCTCCGGGAATCAGCCCCAGCATTTT. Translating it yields CASSSEGRGGSGNQPQHF.